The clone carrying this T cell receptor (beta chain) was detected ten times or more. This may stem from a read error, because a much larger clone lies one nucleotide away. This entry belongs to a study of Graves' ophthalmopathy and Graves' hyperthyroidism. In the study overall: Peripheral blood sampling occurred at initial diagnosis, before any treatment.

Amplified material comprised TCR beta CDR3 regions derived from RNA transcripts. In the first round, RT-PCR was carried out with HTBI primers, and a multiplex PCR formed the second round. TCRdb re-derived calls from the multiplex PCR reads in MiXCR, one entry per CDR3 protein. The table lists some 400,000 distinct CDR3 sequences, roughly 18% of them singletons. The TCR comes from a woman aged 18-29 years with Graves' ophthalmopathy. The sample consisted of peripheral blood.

The CDR3 DNA is TGTACCAGCAGTTCCACTAGGGGAGGCGAGACCCAGTACTTC. Its translation: CTSSSTRGGETQYF. The rearrangement links TRBV28 to TRBJ2-5; tentatively, D is TRBD2 (6 bases). The V gene's germline CDR1 is MDHEN and CDR2 SYDVKM. This CDR3 is built from 14 residues.